These 31 T cell receptor beta chains share one sample of origin, sequenced in a study of cytomegalovirus exposure and HLA in healthy donors. It was with 60 Vbeta and 13 Jbeta primers that the PCR ran. Profiled with immunoSEQ multiplex PCR; TCRdb holds only in-frame clones, not every one. This sample has tens of thousands of clones, with approximately 73% found just once. The source material was PBMCs. Receptors were obtained from a man aged 50 or older in good health and CMV-seronegative.

The V call is TRBV29-1, the J call TRBJ1-2, with 8 bases matching TRBD1. CDR1 SQVTM and CDR2 ANQGSEA come from the germline V gene. This CDR3 region has 13 residues. V shed 5 bases and J 2 bases; nucleotides not matched to a gene: 4. CDR3 amino acids: CSVTTGVNYGYTF. The DNA for the CDR3 is TGCAGCGTTACGACAGGGGTGAACTATGGCTACACCTTC.

The rearrangement joins TRBV9 to TRBJ2-3; no definite D call. This CDR3 has 12 amino acids. Germline lookup yields CDR1 SGDLS and CDR2 YYNGEE. Trimming pared 4 bases from V and 0 bases from J, leaving 3 bases between. The CDR3 bases are TGTGCCAGCAGCCTAAGCACAGATACGCAGTATTTT. Translation: CASSLSTDTQYF.

In this sample, this clone turned up a few times. The chain recombines TRBV19 with TRBJ1-1; 9 bases line up with TRBD1. J lost 5 bases, V lost 4 bases, and 5 bases had no gene match. The CDR3 has 14 residues. Germline V gives CDR1 LNHDA, CDR2 SQIVND (reference sequence). This chain's CDR3 is CASSNRGRGTEAFF. The DNA for the CDR3 is TGTGCCAGTAGTAACAGGGGGCGAGGGACTGAAGCTTTCTTT. The full variable domain, rest sourced from reference TRBV19 and TRBJ1-1, is DGGITQSPKYLFRKEGQNVTLSCEQNLNHDAMYWYRQDPGQGLRLIYYSQIVNDFQKGDIAEGYSVSREKKESFPLTVTSAQKNPTAFYLCASSNRGRGTEAFFGQGTRLTVV.

The J gene is TRBJ1-4, the V gene TRBV11-2; D is ambiguous. V lost 1 base and J lost 5, with 8 bases in between. This CDR3 is 14 amino acids long. The germline CDR1 and CDR2 sequences are SGHAT and FQNNGV. The CDR3 nucleotides are TGTGCCAGCAGCTTAGGGGCCGCGAATGAAAAACTGTTTTTT. This sequence encodes CASSLGAANEKLFF.

CDR3 residues: CASSRNYQGGVTEAFF. CDR3 nucleotide sequence: TGTGCCAGCAGCAGAAACTACCAGGGGGGAGTCACTGAAGCTTTCTTT. The chain combines TRBV21-1 with TRBJ1-1; TRBD1 reflects the table's D call only, with no check against the DNA. TRBV21-1 represents a pseudogene. This CDR3 has 16 amino acids.

As regards this clone: At one end, the junction sequence differs from germline, possibly due to a read error. This chain joins TRBV7-9 and TRBJ2-7; 7 bases are shared with TRBD1. Per the germline V gene, CDR1 is SEHNR and CDR2 is FQNEAQ (reference sequence). The CDR3 is 13 amino acids. CDR3 region: CSSRRAGGYEQYF. The CDR3 nucleotides read TGTTCCAGCAGAAGGGCAGGGGGCTACGAGCAGTACTTC.

This clone was picked up a small number of times. The rearrangement joins TRBV6-6 to TRBJ1-1; 7 bases are a match to TRBD1. Germline CDR1 MNHNY, CDR2 SVGAGI (reference sequence). The CDR3 is made up of 14 amino acids. With 7 bases clipped from V and 11 bases from J, the junction kept 16 bases outside the gene matches. The CDR3 DNA is TGTGCCAGCACCACGGGAGGGGGCAGGGCGGCGGCTTTCTTT. Translation gives CASTTGGGRAAAFF.

This clone was counted between two and nine times. V gene TRBV19 combines with J gene TRBJ2-7; TRBD1 agrees at 8 bases. Looked up from germline, CDR1 is LNHDA and CDR2 is SQIVND (reference sequence). J lost 6 bases, V lost 7 bases, and 14 bases had no gene match. The CDR3 runs to 15 residues. CDR3 sequence (DNA): TGTGCCAGTACCTCCTTCGCCGGGACAGGTGTCGAGCAGTACTTC. It specifies CASTSFAGTGVEQYF.

This clone was counted a few times. The gene calls are TRBV15 and TRBJ1-5; TRBD1 aligns across 7 bases. V lost 8 bases and J lost 9; bases outside the gene matches: 16. CDR1 LNHNV and CDR2 YYDKDF come from the germline V gene (reference sequence). This CDR3 has 15 amino acids. The CDR3 nucleotides are TGTGCCACCGGACAGGCGGATTTAGGGGTTATGCCCCAGCATTTT. Protein: CATGQADLGVMPQHF.

The chain is built from TRBV7-8 and TRBJ1-2; no reliable D call. Trimming removed 5 bases at V and 4 bases at J, with 11 bases between. CDR3 length equals 13 residues. CDR1 is SGHVS, CDR2 FQNEAQ, per germline. This CDR3 reads CASSQTSRYGYTF. DNA for the CDR3: TGTGCCAGCAGCCAGACTTCCCGCTATGGCTACACCTTC.

This clone was observed once. This chain connects TRBV19 to TRBJ1-1; perhaps TRBD1 as D (5 bases). There are 15 residues in the CDR3. The V gene's germline CDR1 is LNHDA and CDR2 SQIVND (reference sequence). V was clipped by 3 bases and J by 1 base, with 12 bases between them. CDR3 region: CASSIGYRKNTEAFF. CDR3 bases: TGTGCCAGTAGTATTGGATACAGGAAGAACACTGAAGCTTTCTTT.

The chain employs TRBV29-1 and TRBJ2-3; TRBD2 matches at 8 bases. The CDR3 runs 14 residues. CDR1 SQVTM and CDR2 ANQGSEA come from the germline V gene. With V trimmed by 7 bases and J by 2 bases, 8 bases remained unmatched. The CDR3 DNA reads as TGCAGCGAGGGCGGGGGGTACTACACAGATACGCAGTATTTT. Encoded protein: CSEGGGYYTDTQYF.

The V and J genes are TRBV5-4 and TRBJ2-5, with D unresolved. V was shortened by 0 bases and J by 4 bases, with 10 bases between the two germline ends. Looked up from germline, CDR1 is SGHNT and CDR2 is YYREEE (reference sequence). There are 14 residues in the CDR3. The CDR3 loop reads CASSLAANRETQYF. CDR3 coding DNA: TGTGCCAGCAGCTTGGCTGCGAATCGAGAGACCCAGTACTTC.

The genes are TRBV10-1 and TRBJ2-3; a possible D gene is TRBD2 (5 bases). The V and J ends lost 5 bases and 5 bases respectively, with 14 bases between them. The CDR3 is made up of 14 amino acids. From germline, CDR1 is WNHNN and CDR2 SYGVQD (reference sequence). CDR3 DNA: TGCGCCAGCAGTTCGAACGGGGTACAAGATACGCAGTATTTT. Translation: CASSSNGVQDTQYF.

The V call is TRBV6-5, the J call TRBJ2-7; 8 bases are shared with TRBD2. V was clipped by 10 bases and J by 2 bases; unmatched bases: 1. CDR1 and CDR2 (germline): MNHEY, SVGAGI. The CDR3 has 11 amino acids. CDR3 in DNA: TGTGCCACCGGGGGGGCCTACGAGCAGTACTTC. Translation gives CATGGAYEQYF.

In this sample, this clone turned up once. This chain links TRBV6-1 with TRBJ1-1; tentative D call: TRBD1 (5 bases). The V end lost 6 bases, the J end lost 7 bases, and 18 bases lay between the germline ends. The CDR3 sequence is 14 residues long. The germline gives CDR1 MNHNS, CDR2 SASEGT. The CDR3, as DNA: TGTGCCAGCAGCCTAGGTGCGGGGCGGTGTGAAGCTTTCTTT. It translates to CASSLGAGRCEAFF.

J is TRBJ2-7 and V is TRBV29-1; 11 nucleotides match TRBD1. Trimming took 4 bases from V and 3 from J; bases not matched to a gene: 2. The CDR3 is 13 amino acids. From germline, CDR1 is SQVTM and CDR2 ANQGSEA. For the CDR3, the DNA is TGCAGCGTTGTGGACAGGGGGCACTACGAGCAGTACTTC. It yields the protein CSVVDRGHYEQYF.

The V call is TRBV30, the J call TRBJ1-6; D is perhaps TRBD1 (5 bases). This CDR3 has 13 amino acids. Deletions cut 0 bases from V and 16 bases from J, with 16 bases between. CDR1 and CDR2 from the germline V gene are GTSNPN and SVGIG (reference sequence). The CDR3 spells CAWSVRDFGALHF. The DNA for the CDR3 is TGTGCCTGGAGTGTACGGGACTTCGGGGCGCTCCACTTT.

The rearrangement uses TRBV5-1 and TRBJ2-3; maybe TRBD2 (6 bases). The CDR3 contains 18 residues. Trimming cost V 2 bases and J 3 bases, with 22 bases left between them. Germline CDR1 is SGHRS and CDR2 is YFSETQ. The CDR3, as DNA: TGCGCCAGCAGCTTCCGTACTCTAGCGCACCAAGGAACAGATACGCAGTATTTT. It specifies CASSFRTLAHQGTDTQYF. Based on the CDR3 plus reference TRBV5-1 and TRBJ2-3, the full variable domain is KAGVTQTPRYLIKTRGQQVTLSCSPISGHRSVSWYQQTPGQGLQFLFEYFSETQRNKGNFPGRFSGRQFSNSRSEMNVSTLELGDSALYLCASSFRTLAHQGTDTQYFGPGTRLTVL.

The chain carries TRBV18 and TRBJ2-3, with D perhaps TRBD2 (6 bases). The CDR3 sequence is 17 residues long. Trimming removed 6 bases at V and 6 bases at J, with 25 bases between. CDR1 is KGHSH, CDR2 LQKENI, per germline. This CDR3 reads CASSPKIAGTPTDTQYF. The CDR3 nucleotides read TGTGCCAGCTCCCCTAAAATTGCCGGGACTCCGACGGATACGCAGTATTTT.

J is TRBJ2-7 and V is TRBV29-1; 7 positions match TRBD1. Germline CDR1 SQVTM, CDR2 ANQGSEA. The CDR3 totals 14 residues. The V gene end was trimmed by 6 bases and the J gene end by 5 bases; junction bases not matched to a gene: 13. The CDR3 spells CSVRGGQGENEQYF. As DNA, the CDR3 is TGCAGCGTCCGAGGGGGCCAGGGAGAGAACGAGCAGTACTTC.

The genes are TRBV5-6 and TRBJ2-7, with TRBD1 as a possible D gene (6 bases). V dropped 4 bases and J dropped 3 bases, with 11 bases sitting between them. CDR3 length: 13 amino acids. Germline V gene lookup returns CDR1 SGHDT and CDR2 YYEEEE. CDR3 in DNA: TGTGCCAGCAGCCCCGGACAGAGCTACGAGCAGTACTTC. It translates to CASSPGQSYEQYF.

The chain uses TRBV7-9 and TRBJ1-6, with 11 positions matching TRBD1. V shed 5 bases and J 11 bases; nucleotides not matched to a gene: 14. Germline CDR1 is SEHNR and CDR2 is FQNEAQ (reference sequence). The length of the CDR3 is 17 residues. The CDR3 region is CASSQLGQGGWYPPLHF. The CDR3 nucleotides are TGTGCCAGCAGCCAGTTGGGACAGGGGGGCTGGTACCCACCCCTCCACTTT.

The J gene is TRBJ2-1, the V gene TRBV5-6; a weak D match, TRBD2 (7 bases). Germline V CDR1 and CDR2: SGHDT, YYEEEE. Trimming took off 4 bases at V and 5 bases at J, with 19 bases between the two ends. CDR3 length equals 16 residues. For the CDR3, the DNA is TGTGCCAGCAGCCGAAGCACTCGGGGGGCCAACAATGAGCAGTTCTTC. Amino acids: CASSRSTRGANNEQFF.

The CDR3 region has the DNA TGTGCCAGCAGCTTAGCGGGGTTTGATACGCAGTATTTT. Amino acids: CASSLAGFDTQYF. The V call is TRBV5-4, the J call TRBJ2-3; 7 nucleotides line up with TRBD2. This CDR3 has 13 residues. CDR1 and CDR2 (germline): SGHNT, YYREEE (reference sequence). Trimming took 2 bases from V and 6 from J; bases not matched to a gene: 3.

This clone has a single count. The J gene is TRBJ2-7, the V gene TRBV27, with D possibly being TRBD2 (6 bases). CDR1 is MNHEY, CDR2 SMNVEV, per germline (reference sequence). The CDR3 consists of 15 residues. Trimming removed 3 bases at V and 2 bases at J, with 14 bases between. The CDR3 region is CASSLGGAAAYEQYF. The DNA for the CDR3 is TGTGCCAGCAGTTTGGGGGGAGCGGCGGCCTACGAGCAGTACTTC.

V is TRBV25-1 and J is TRBJ1-2; 7 bases line up with TRBD1. The J segment lost 6 bases and the V segment lost 3 bases, leaving 4 bases of the junction unmatched. This CDR3 spans 13 amino acids. Germline CDR1 MGHDK, CDR2 SYGVNS. CDR3 sequence reads: CASSEGTANGYTF. Here the CDR3 DNA reads TGTGCCAGCAGTGAGGGGACAGCTAATGGCTACACCTTC.

The rearrangement uses TRBV12-5 and TRBJ1-2, with TRBD1 matching over 7 bases. Germline trimming cut 1 base from V and 4 bases from J; bases unmatched to any gene: 3. Germline lookup yields CDR1 LGHNT and CDR2 FRNRAP. The CDR3 has 14 residues. The CDR3 sequence is CASGLGGQIYGYTF. CDR3 coding DNA: TGTGCTAGTGGTTTGGGGGGACAGATCTATGGCTACACCTTC.

The V and J genes are TRBV29-1 and TRBJ2-5, with TRBD2 identical over 7 bases. The junction had 10 bases not matched to a gene; V was cut back by 5 bases and J by 1 base. The CDR3 extends over 15 amino acids. Germline CDR1 is SQVTM and CDR2 is ANQGSEA. Written as DNA, the CDR3 is TGCAGCGTTTCTAAGCCGGGACTACCCCAAGAGACCCAGTACTTC. The encoded protein is CSVSKPGLPQETQYF.

The chain recombines TRBV27 with TRBJ2-1, with 13 bases lining up with TRBD2. The CDR3 spans 14 residues. Germline trimming cut 6 bases from V and 7 bases from J; bases unmatched to any gene: 3. Germline V gives CDR1 MNHEY, CDR2 SMNVEV (reference sequence). CDR3 amino acids: CASRTSGGRNEQFF. CDR3 DNA: TGTGCCAGCAGGACTAGCGGGGGGAGAAATGAGCAGTTCTTC.

The chain employs TRBV6-5 and TRBJ2-7; 7 nucleotides line up with TRBD1. Germline V lookup: CDR1 MNHEY, CDR2 SVGAGI. CDR3 length equals 14 residues. Trimming at V came to 6 bases and at J to 3 bases, leaving 8 bases not matched to a gene. For the CDR3, the DNA is TGTGCCAGCAGAACCGGGACAGCCCTCTACGAGCAGTACTTC. This translates into CASRTGTALYEQYF.